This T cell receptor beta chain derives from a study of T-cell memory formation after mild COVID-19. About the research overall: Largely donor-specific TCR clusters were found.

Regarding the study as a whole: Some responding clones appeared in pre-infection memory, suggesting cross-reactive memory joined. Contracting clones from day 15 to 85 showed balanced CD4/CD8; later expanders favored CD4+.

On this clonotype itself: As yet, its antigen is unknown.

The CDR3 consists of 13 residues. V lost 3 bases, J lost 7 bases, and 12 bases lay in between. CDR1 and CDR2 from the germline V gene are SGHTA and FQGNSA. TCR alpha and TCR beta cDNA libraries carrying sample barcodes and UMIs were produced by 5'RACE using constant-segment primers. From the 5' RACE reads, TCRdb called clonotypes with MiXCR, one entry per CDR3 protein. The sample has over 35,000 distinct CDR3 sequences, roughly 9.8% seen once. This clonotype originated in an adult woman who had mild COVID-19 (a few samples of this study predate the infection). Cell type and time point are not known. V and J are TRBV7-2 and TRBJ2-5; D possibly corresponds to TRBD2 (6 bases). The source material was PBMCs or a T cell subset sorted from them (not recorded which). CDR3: CASSFGPGGTQYF. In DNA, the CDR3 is TGTGCCAGCAGCTTTGGGCCCGGGGGGACCCAGTACTTC.